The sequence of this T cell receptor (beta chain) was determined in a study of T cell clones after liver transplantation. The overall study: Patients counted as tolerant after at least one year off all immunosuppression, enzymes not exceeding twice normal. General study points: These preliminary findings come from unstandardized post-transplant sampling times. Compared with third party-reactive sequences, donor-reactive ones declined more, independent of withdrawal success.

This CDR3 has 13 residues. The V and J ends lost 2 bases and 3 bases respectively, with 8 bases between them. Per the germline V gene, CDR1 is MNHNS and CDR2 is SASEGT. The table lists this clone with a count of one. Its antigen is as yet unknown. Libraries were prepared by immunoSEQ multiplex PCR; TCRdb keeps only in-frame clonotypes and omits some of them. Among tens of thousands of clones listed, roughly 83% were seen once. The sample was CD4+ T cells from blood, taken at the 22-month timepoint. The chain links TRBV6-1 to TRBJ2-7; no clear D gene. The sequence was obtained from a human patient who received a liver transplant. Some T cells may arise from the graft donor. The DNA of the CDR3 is TGTGCCAGCAGTGAACTTACAGACTACGAGCAGTACTTC. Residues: CASSELTDYEQYF.